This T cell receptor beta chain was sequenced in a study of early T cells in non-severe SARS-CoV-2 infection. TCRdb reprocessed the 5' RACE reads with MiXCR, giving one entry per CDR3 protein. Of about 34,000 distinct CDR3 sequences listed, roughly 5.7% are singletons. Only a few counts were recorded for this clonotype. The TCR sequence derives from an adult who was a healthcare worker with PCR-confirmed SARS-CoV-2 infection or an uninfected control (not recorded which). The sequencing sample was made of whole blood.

This chain's CDR3 is CASSQEVVQETQYF. DNA for the CDR3: TGTGCCAGCAGCCAAGAAGTAGTCCAGGAGACCCAGTACTTC. This sequence joins TRBV4-2 and TRBJ2-5; no firm D call. Trimming took off 0 bases at V and 5 bases at J, with 10 bases between the two ends. CDR1 is LGHNA and CDR2 is YNFKEQ in the germline V gene. The CDR3 is 14 amino acids.